Listed here are 26 T cell receptor beta chains from one sample, sequenced in a study of OX40 agonist ivuxolimab in advanced cancers. Sequencing used immunoSEQ multiplex PCR; TCRdb keeps in-frame clones, though not all of them. Among 65,000 to 80,000 clones listed, approximately 91% were seen once. The sample in question was CD4+ or CD8+ T cells sorted from blood, obtained in a trial of the OX40 agonist ivuxolimab. These receptors originate from an adult with an advanced solid tumor such as melanoma, head and neck, liver or kidney cancer.

The chain recombines TRBV19 with TRBJ2-7, with D possibly TRBD1 on 6 matching bases. The CDR3 runs 15 residues. Trimming stripped 3 bases from V and 1 base from J, with 13 bases between. CDR1 is LNHDA, CDR2 SQIVND, per germline (reference sequence). Here the CDR3 reads CASSMVLTGSYEQYF. DNA of the CDR3: TGTGCCAGTAGTATGGTGCTTACAGGGTCCTACGAGCAGTACTTC.

The chain joins TRBV6-5 to TRBJ2-7; 9 bases are a match to TRBD1. The CDR3 loop spans 14 amino acids. The junction had 8 bases not matched to a gene; V was cut back by 5 bases and J by 6 bases. Germline CDR1 reads MNHEY; CDR2 reads SVGAGI. CDR3 amino acids: CASSPGTGLSEQYF. The CDR3 DNA is TGTGCCAGCAGTCCCGGGACAGGGCTTAGCGAGCAGTACTTC.

This clone was detected once. The gene calls are TRBV28 and TRBJ2-3; a possible D gene is TRBD2 (5 bases). This CDR3 is 18 amino acids long. V gave up 0 bases and J gave up 2 bases, with 18 bases separating them. The V gene's germline CDR1 is MDHEN and CDR2 SYDVKM. The CDR3 sequence: CASSLWGVLATNTDTQYF. CDR3 sequence (DNA): TGTGCCAGCAGTTTATGGGGAGTCCTTGCGACTAACACAGATACGCAGTATTTT.

This chain joins TRBV19 and TRBJ1-2, with D unclear. The CDR3 length is 12 residues. Germline CDR1 reads LNHDA; CDR2 reads SQIVND (reference sequence). V lost 2 bases and J 4 bases, leaving 5 bases between the germline ends. This chain's CDR3 is CASSISSYGYTF. DNA of the CDR3: TGTGCCAGTAGTATATCTTCCTATGGCTACACCTTC.

The rearrangement links TRBV5-3 to TRBJ2-3, with D unresolved. TRBV5-3 is given ORF status, its function remaining uncertain. The CDR3 is 16 residues long. Deletions cut 0 bases from V and 0 bases from J, with 11 bases between. CDR3 sequence (DNA): TGTGCCAGAAGCTTGGACCGAAAGGGAAGCACAGATACGCAGTATTTT. It is translated as CARSLDRKGSTDTQYF.

The chain carries TRBV28 and TRBJ2-7; D may match TRBD1 or TRBD2 (7 bases each). V shed 6 bases and J shed 3 bases, with 33 bases lying between them. The V gene's germline CDR1 is MDHEN and CDR2 SYDVKM. The CDR3 runs to 20 residues. CDR3 region: CASRPGGQKNLAGFFYEQYF. The DNA for the CDR3 is TGTGCCAGCAGGCCAGGGGGGCAGAAAAACTTAGCGGGTTTCTTCTACGAGCAGTACTTC.

V and J are TRBV7-3 and TRBJ2-7; a weak D match, TRBD1 (6 bases). V was shortened by 5 bases and J by 3 bases, with 14 bases between the two germline ends. The CDR3 covers 14 residues. The germline V gene has CDR1 SGHTA and CDR2 FQGTGA. The CDR3, as DNA: TGTGCCAGCAGCCCCCCGACAGGAAGCTACGAGCAGTACTTC. This sequence encodes CASSPPTGSYEQYF.

The chain is built from TRBV19 and TRBJ1-2; 8 nucleotides align to TRBD1. Trimming removed 8 bases from V and 6 bases from J; junction bases left unmatched: 11. The CDR3 spans 14 residues. Germline values: CDR1 LNHDA, CDR2 SQIVND (reference sequence). The CDR3 DNA follows: TGTGCCAGTTTTTACCCAGACAGGGGTAATGGCTACACCTTC. Amino acids: CASFYPDRGNGYTF. Drawing the rest from reference TRBV19 and TRBJ1-2, the complete variable domain is DGGITQSPKYLFRKEGQNVTLSCEQNLNHDAMYWYRQDPGQGLRLIYYSQIVNDFQKGDIAEGYSVSREKKESFPLTVTSAQKNPTAFYLCASFYPDRGNGYTFGSGTRLTVV.

J is TRBJ1-5 and V is TRBV4-3; no firm D call. Looked up from germline, CDR1 is LGHNA and CDR2 is YSLEER. V lost 0 bases and J lost 8, with 8 bases in between. This CDR3 comprises 13 residues. The CDR3 DNA reads as TGCGCCAGCAGCCAAGATCTGGAGGAGCCCCAGCATTTT. The encoded protein is CASSQDLEEPQHF.

The V call is TRBV20-1, the J call TRBJ2-7; D unresolved. CDR1 and CDR2 from the germline V gene are DFQATT and SNEGSKA (reference sequence). Trimming cost V 0 bases and J 7 bases, with 7 bases left between them. This CDR3 has 11 residues. CDR3 coding DNA: TGCAGTGCTAGAGATGTCAGGGAGCAGTACTTC. It yields the protein CSARDVREQYF.

This chain links TRBV16 with TRBJ2-5; no clear D. The length of the CDR3 is 14 residues. Germline V gives CDR1 KGHSY, CDR2 FQNENV. The V gene lost 0 bases and the J gene lost 3 bases, with 8 bases spanning the gap. The CDR3 protein is CASSQSGPEETQYF. The DNA for the CDR3 is TGTGCCAGCAGCCAATCCGGGCCAGAAGAGACCCAGTACTTC.

This chain links TRBV27 with TRBJ2-2; TRBD2 agrees at 9 bases. This CDR3 has 17 amino acids. The junction had 15 bases not matched to a gene; V was cut back by 5 bases and J by 8 bases. Per the germline V gene, CDR1 is MNHEY and CDR2 is SMNVEV (reference sequence). The CDR3 DNA reads TGTGCCAGCAGTCCCGGAGTAGCGGGAGTCTGGTCGGGGGAGCTGTTTTTT. It specifies CASSPGVAGVWSGELFF.

The gene calls are TRBV19 and TRBJ1-1; D gene unclear. The CDR3 sequence is 15 residues long. CDR1 is LNHDA and CDR2 is SQIVND in the germline V gene (reference sequence). Trimming pared 5 bases from V and 10 bases from J, leaving 23 bases between. This CDR3 is CASSLVWGAGAGAFF. The DNA for the CDR3 is TGTGCCAGTAGTCTGGTTTGGGGAGCGGGAGCGGGAGCTTTCTTT.

This CDR3 reads CASSPGPLEQYF. In DNA, the CDR3 is TGTGCCAGCAGCCCAGGGCCCCTTGAGCAGTACTTC. The chain recombines TRBV7-9 with TRBJ2-7; tentative D call: TRBD1 (5 bases). Trimming pared 5 bases from V and 7 bases from J, leaving 12 bases between. The germline CDR1 and CDR2 sequences are SEHNR and FQNEAQ (reference sequence). The CDR3 runs 12 residues.

V gene TRBV5-6 combines with J gene TRBJ2-3; D remains unclear. Germline V CDR1 and CDR2: SGHDT, YYEEEE. V was pared by 4 bases and J by 0 bases, with 15 bases between. This CDR3 region has 16 residues. CDR3 amino acids: CASSQIGWGSTDTQYF. The CDR3 DNA follows: TGTGCCAGCAGCCAAATTGGATGGGGAAGCACAGATACGCAGTATTTT.

The rearrangement uses TRBV4-3 and TRBJ2-7, with 8 bases identical to TRBD1. V lost 3 bases to trimming and J lost 7 bases; unmatched junction nucleotides: 11. CDR1 is LGHNA, CDR2 YSLEER, per germline. The CDR3 is made up of 15 amino acids. The CDR3 sequence is CASSQDRVGVKEQYF. CDR3 in DNA: TGCGCCAGCAGCCAGGACAGGGTGGGAGTAAAAGAGCAGTACTTC.

This chain links TRBV19 with TRBJ2-2; D may be TRBD2 (5 bases). Between the trimmed V and J ends, which lost 3 bases and 6 bases, there was a span of 14 bases. The CDR3 has 15 residues. CDR1 and CDR2 (germline): LNHDA, SQIVND (reference sequence). The CDR3 region has the DNA TGTGCCAGTAGTATGGCTAGCCGCTCCGCCGGGGAGCTGTTTTTT. Amino acids: CASSMASRSAGELFF.

This chain connects TRBV6-6 to TRBJ1-1; D perhaps matches TRBD1 (5 bases). This CDR3 is built from 14 residues. Germline-derived CDR1 and CDR2 are MNHNY and SVGAGI (reference sequence). Trimming cost V 6 bases and J 0 bases, with 11 bases left between them. CDR3 coding DNA: TGTGCCAGCAGCTTACAGGAGATGAACACTGAAGCTTTCTTT. Translation: CASSLQEMNTEAFF.

The chain employs TRBV28 and TRBJ2-7; D ambiguous. Germline assignment: CDR1 MDHEN and CDR2 SYDVKM. Trimming removed 3 bases from V and 3 bases from J, with 15 bases in between. The CDR3 spans 15 residues. DNA of the CDR3: TGTGCCAGCAGTTTGGCGGCAGTAGAATACTACGAGCAGTACTTC. It codes for CASSLAAVEYYEQYF. Together with reference TRBV28 and TRBJ2-7, the CDR3 gives the full variable domain: DVKVTQSSRYLVKRTGEKVFLECVQDMDHENMFWYRQDPGLGLRLIYFSYDVKMKEKGDIPEGYSVSREKKERFSLILESASTNQTSMYLCASSLAAVEYYEQYFGPGTRLTVT.

The rearrangement uses TRBV5-6 and TRBJ2-7; tentatively, D is TRBD1 or TRBD2 (5 bases each). Per the germline V gene, CDR1 is SGHDT and CDR2 is YYEEEE. V lost 4 bases to trimming and J lost 0 bases, with 20 bases between them. The CDR3 length is 17 residues. The CDR3 nucleotides read TGTGCCAGCAGCCTACAGATTGGGACGTCGAGCTCCTACGAGCAGTACTTC. Encoded protein: CASSLQIGTSSSYEQYF.

The chain carries TRBV7-9 and TRBJ2-4; D might be TRBD1 (5 bases). This CDR3 spans 11 amino acids. V lost 5 bases and J lost 15, with 14 bases in between. CDR1 is SEHNR and CDR2 is FQNEAQ in the germline V gene (reference sequence). The CDR3 protein is CASSQDITWYF. The CDR3 DNA follows: TGTGCCAGCAGCCAGGACATAACCTGGTACTTC.

This clone was detected ten times or more. The chain recombines TRBV27 with TRBJ1-2, with 9 bases that match TRBD1. Per germline, CDR1 MNHEY and CDR2 SMNVEV (reference sequence). V lost 6 bases to trimming and J lost 3 bases; unmatched junction nucleotides: 5. CDR3 size: 14 residues. The CDR3 reads CASRGDRGDYGYTF. The CDR3 DNA is TGTGCCAGCAGAGGCGACAGGGGGGACTATGGCTACACCTTC.

This clone was detected once. This chain joins TRBV6-5 and TRBJ2-7; 9 bases agree with TRBD2. Germline CDR1 is MNHEY and CDR2 is SVGAGI. CDR3 length equals 15 residues. V shed 5 bases, J shed 3 bases, and the junction held 8 bases outside the gene matches. The DNA for the CDR3 is TGTGCCAGCAGTCGCCGGACTAGCGCCGGCTACGAGCAGTACTTC. Protein sequence: CASSRRTSAGYEQYF.

The chain uses TRBV7-2 and TRBJ2-5, with 13 positions matching TRBD2. The germline V gene encodes CDR1 SGHTA and CDR2 FQGNSA. The CDR3 contains 16 residues. V shed 5 bases, J shed 7 bases, and the junction held 10 bases outside the gene matches. The CDR3 spells CASSTLLAGGPPTQYF. For the CDR3, the DNA is TGTGCCAGCAGCACCCTACTAGCGGGAGGGCCGCCGACCCAGTACTTC. The whole variable domain, filled in from reference TRBV7-2 and TRBJ2-5, reads GAGVSQSPSNKVTEKGKDVELRCDPISGHTALYWYRQSLGQGLEFLIYFQGNSAPDKSGLPSDRFSAERTGGSVSTLTIQRTQQEDSAVYLCASSTLLAGGPPTQYFGPGTRLLVL.

This chain connects TRBV15 to TRBJ2-1; TRBD1 aligns across 7 bases. The CDR3 runs to 14 residues. Germline-derived CDR1 and CDR2 are LNHNV and YYDKDF (reference sequence). V trimming: 9 bases; J trimming: 0 bases; junction bases outside the gene matches: 5. CDR3 nucleotides: TGTGCCACTACTTGGGACAGCTCCTACAATGAGCAGTTCTTC. It encodes CATTWDSSYNEQFF. Complete variable domain (other parts from reference TRBV15 and TRBJ2-1): DAMVIQNPRYQVTQFGKPVTLSCSQTLNHNVMYWYQQKSSQAPKLLFHYYDKDFNNEADTPDNFQSRRPNTSFCFLDIRSPGLGDTAMYLCATTWDSSYNEQFFGPGTRLTVL.

J is TRBJ2-5 and V is TRBV6-6, with D unresolved. CDR3 size: 16 residues. Trimming removed 0 bases at V and 2 bases at J, with 13 bases between. Germline-derived CDR1 and CDR2 are MNHNY and SVGAGI (reference sequence). The CDR3 loop reads CASSYSVDTPQETQYF. The CDR3 DNA sequence: TGTGCCAGCAGTTACTCGGTAGACACCCCGCAAGAGACCCAGTACTTC.